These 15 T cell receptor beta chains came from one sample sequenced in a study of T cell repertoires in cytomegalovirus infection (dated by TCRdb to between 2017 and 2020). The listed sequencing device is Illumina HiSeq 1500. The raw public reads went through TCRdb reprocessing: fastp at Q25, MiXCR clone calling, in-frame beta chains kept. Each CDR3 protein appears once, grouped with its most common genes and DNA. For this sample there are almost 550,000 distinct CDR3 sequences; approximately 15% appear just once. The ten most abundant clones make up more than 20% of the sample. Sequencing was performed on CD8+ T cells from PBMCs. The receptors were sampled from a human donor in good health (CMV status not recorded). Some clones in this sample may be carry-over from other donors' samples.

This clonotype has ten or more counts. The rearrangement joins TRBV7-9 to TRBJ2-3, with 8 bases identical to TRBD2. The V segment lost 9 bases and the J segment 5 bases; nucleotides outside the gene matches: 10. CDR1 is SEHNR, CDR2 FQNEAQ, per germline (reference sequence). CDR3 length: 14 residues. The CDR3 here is CASFERERGDTQYF. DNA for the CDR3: TGTGCCAGTTTCGAGCGGGAGCGGGGAGATACGCAGTATTTT.

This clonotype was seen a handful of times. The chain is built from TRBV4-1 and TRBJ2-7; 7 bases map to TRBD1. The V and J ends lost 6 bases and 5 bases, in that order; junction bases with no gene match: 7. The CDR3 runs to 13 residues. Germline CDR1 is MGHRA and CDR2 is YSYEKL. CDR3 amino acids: CASSLGQDHEQYF. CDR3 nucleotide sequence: TGCGCCAGCAGTCTCGGACAGGACCACGAGCAGTACTTC.

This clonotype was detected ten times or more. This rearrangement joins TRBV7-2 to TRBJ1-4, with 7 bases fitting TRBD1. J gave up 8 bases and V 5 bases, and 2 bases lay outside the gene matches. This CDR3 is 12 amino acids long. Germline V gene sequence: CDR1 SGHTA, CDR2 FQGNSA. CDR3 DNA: TGTGCCAGCAGCAAGACAGGGGAAAAACTGTTTTTT. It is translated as CASSKTGEKLFF.

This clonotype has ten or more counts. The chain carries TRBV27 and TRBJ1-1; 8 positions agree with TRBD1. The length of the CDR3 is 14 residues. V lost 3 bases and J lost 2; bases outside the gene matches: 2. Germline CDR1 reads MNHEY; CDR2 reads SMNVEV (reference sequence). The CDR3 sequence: CASSFPGGNTEAFF. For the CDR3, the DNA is TGTGCCAGCAGTTTCCCAGGGGGCAACACTGAAGCTTTCTTT.

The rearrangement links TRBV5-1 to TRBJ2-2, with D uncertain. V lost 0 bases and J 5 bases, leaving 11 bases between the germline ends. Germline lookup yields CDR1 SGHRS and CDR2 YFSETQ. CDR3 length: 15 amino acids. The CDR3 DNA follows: TGCGCCAGCAGCTTGGATAGCTGGGGAACCGGGGAGCTGTTTTTT. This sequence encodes CASSLDSWGTGELFF.

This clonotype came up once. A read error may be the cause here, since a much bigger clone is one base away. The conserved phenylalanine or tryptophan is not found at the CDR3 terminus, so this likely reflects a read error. CDR3 nucleotides: TGTGCCAGTAGTTCCATCGGGGACAACGAGCAGTACTTA. Its protein product is CASSSIGDNEQYL. The chain carries TRBV19 and TRBJ2-7; tentative D call: TRBD1 (6 bases). The V end lost 5 bases, the J end lost 5 bases, and 13 bases lay between the germline ends. There are 13 residues in the CDR3. Germline lookup yields CDR1 LNHDA and CDR2 SQIVND (reference sequence).

DNA for the CDR3: TGCGCCAGCGGCGGGACAGGGGGCGATCCCGGGGAGCTGTTTTTT. It is translated as CASGGTGGDPGELFF. This sequence joins TRBV4-1 and TRBJ2-2, with 12 bases aligning to TRBD1. Losses at the gene ends were 8 bases for V and 6 bases for J; bases not matched to a gene: 7. The CDR3 consists of 15 residues. The V gene's germline CDR1 is MGHRA and CDR2 YSYEKL.

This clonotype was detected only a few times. The CDR3 DNA sequence: TGTGCCAGCAGTGATAGTCAGGGAGTTTGGGGCTACACCTTC. It translates to CASSDSQGVWGYTF. V usage is TRBV6-1 and J usage is TRBJ1-2, with a tentative D call TRBD1 (5 bases). The CDR3 totals 14 residues. Germline loops: CDR1 MNHNS, CDR2 SASEGT. V was shortened by 3 bases and J by 8 bases, with 16 bases between the two germline ends.

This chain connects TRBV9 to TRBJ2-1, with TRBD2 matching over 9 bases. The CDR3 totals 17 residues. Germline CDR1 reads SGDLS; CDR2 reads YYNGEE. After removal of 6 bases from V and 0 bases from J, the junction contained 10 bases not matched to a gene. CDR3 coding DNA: TGTGCCAGCAACGGGACTAGCCCTGAGAGCTCCTACAATGAGCAGTTCTTC. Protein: CASNGTSPESSYNEQFF.

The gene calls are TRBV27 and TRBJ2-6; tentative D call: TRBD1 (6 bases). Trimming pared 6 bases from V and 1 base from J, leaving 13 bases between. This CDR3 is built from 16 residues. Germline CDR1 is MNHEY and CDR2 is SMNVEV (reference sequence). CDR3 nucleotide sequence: TGTGCCAGCAGCTTACTTACAGGGTCTGGGGCCAACGTCCTGACTTTC. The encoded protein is CASSLLTGSGANVLTF.

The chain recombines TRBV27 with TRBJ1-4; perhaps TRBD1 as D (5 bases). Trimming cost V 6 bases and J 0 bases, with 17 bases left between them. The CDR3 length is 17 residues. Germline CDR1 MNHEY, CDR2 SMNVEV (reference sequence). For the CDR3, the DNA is TGTGCCAGCAGGAAGGGGCCATTTCTCGCAACTAATGAAAAACTGTTTTTT. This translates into CASRKGPFLATNEKLFF.

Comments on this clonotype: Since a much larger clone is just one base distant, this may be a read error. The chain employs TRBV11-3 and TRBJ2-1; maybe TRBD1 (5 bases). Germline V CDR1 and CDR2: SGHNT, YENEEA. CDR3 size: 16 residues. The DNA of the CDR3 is TGTCCCAGCAGCTTGGGGCCCCTCGGGTTGAGCAATGAGCAGTTCTTC. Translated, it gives CPSSLGPLGLSNEQFF.

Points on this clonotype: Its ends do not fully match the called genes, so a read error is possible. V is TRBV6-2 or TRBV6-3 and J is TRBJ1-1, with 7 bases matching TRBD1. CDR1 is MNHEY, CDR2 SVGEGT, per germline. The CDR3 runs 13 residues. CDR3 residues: CASSKTGNTVAFF. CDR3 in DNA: TGTGCCAGCAGTAAGACAGGGAACACTGTAGCTTTCTTT.

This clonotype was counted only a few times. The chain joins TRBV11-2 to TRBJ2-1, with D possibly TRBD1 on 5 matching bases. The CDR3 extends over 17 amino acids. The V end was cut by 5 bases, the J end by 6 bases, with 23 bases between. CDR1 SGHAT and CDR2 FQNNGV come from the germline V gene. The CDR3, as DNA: TGTGCCAGCAGCATAAGTGGGTCAGGGTTAACTACCAATGAGCAGTTCTTC. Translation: CASSISGSGLTTNEQFF.

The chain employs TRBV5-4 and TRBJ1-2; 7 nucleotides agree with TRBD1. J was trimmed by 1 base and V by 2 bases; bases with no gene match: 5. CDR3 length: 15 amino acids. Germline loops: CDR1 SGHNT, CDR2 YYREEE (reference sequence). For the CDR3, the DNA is TGTGCCAGCAGCTTCCCACAGGGGTTTAACTATGGCTACACCTTC. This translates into CASSFPQGFNYGYTF.